This T cell receptor (beta chain) was recovered during a study of OX40 agonist ivuxolimab in advanced cancers. Study in general: The treatment was a fully human IgG2 OX40 agonist, ivuxolimab.

The method was immunoSEQ multiplex PCR; TCRdb's version includes in-frame clones alone and lacks a portion of them. Of under 75,000 clones in the sample, about 83% were seen once. For this clone: Its antigen remains unidentified.

Overall study findings and caveats: CD4+ and CD8+ blood T cells expanded clonally by week 6 at 0.1 to 3.0 mg/kg. Certain nonresponding patients likewise had low normalized T-cell clonal expansion. Relatively little clonal expansion, among the lowest observed, appeared in partial responders at 0.1-3.0 mg/kg.

The germline V gene encodes CDR1 MNHEY and CDR2 SVGAGI. Trimming removed 7 bases from V and 5 bases from J, with 17 bases in between. The CDR3 is 14 residues long. The chain employs TRBV6-5 and TRBJ2-5; the D gene is possibly TRBD1 (7 bases). This TCR came from an adult with an advanced solid tumor such as melanoma, head and neck, liver or kidney cancer. The sample consisted of CD4+ or CD8+ T cells sorted from blood, taken in a trial of the OX40 agonist ivuxolimab. In DNA, the CDR3 is TGTGCCAGCACCTTAATACCAGGGGGGGAGACCCAGTACTTC. Its protein product is CASTLIPGGETQYF.